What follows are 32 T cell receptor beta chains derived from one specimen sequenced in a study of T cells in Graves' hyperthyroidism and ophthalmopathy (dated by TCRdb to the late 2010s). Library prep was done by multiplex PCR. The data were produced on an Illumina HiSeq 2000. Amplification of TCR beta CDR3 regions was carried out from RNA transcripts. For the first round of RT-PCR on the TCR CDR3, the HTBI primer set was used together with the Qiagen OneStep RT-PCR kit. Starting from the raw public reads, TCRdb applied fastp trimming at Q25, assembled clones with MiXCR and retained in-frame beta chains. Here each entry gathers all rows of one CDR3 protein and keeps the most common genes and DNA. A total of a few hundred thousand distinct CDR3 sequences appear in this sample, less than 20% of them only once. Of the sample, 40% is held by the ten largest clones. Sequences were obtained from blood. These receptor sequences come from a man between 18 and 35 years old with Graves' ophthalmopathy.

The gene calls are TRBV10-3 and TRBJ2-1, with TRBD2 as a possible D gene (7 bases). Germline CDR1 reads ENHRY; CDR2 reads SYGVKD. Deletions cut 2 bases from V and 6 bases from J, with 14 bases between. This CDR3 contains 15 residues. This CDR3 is CAISELRGAGNEQFF. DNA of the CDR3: TGTGCCATCAGTGAGCTCCGGGGGGCGGGCAATGAGCAGTTCTTC.

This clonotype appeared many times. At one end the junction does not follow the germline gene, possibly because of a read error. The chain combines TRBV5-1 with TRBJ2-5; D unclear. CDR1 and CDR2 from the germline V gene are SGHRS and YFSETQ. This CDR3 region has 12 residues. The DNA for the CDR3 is TGTGCCAGCTCACCACCCCAAGAGACCCAGTACTTC. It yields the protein CASSPPQETQYF.

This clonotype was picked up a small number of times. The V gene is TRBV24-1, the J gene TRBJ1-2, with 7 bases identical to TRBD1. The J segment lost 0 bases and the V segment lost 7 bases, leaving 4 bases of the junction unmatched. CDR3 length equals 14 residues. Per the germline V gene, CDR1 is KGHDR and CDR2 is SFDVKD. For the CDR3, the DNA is TGTGCCACCAGACCGACAGGGTCTAACTATGGCTACACCTTC. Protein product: CATRPTGSNYGYTF.

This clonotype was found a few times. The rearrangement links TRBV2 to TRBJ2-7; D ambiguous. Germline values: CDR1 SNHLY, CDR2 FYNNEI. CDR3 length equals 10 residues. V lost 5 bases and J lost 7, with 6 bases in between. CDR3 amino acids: CASSFREQYF. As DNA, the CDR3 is TGTGCCAGCAGTTTCAGAGAGCAGTACTTC.

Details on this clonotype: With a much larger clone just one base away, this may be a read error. The CDR3 loop is CASSWDGKNIQYF. The CDR3 DNA is TGTGCCAGCAGCTGGGACGGCAAAAACATTCAGTACTTC. This chain uses TRBV11-2 with TRBJ2-4; possibly TRBD1 or TRBD2 for D (5 bases each). The germline V gene encodes CDR1 SGHAT and CDR2 FQNNGV. The V end was cut by 4 bases, the J end by 3 bases, with 7 bases between. This CDR3 contains 13 residues.

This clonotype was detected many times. CDR3: CSASQQGWEKLFF. The CDR3 region has the DNA TGCAGTGCTAGTCAACAGGGCTGGGAAAAACTGTTTTTT. The rearrangement uses TRBV20-1 and TRBJ1-4; possible D gene TRBD1, 6 bases. The V end was cut by 3 bases, the J end by 8 bases, with 13 bases between. Germline CDR1 DFQATT, CDR2 SNEGSKA (reference sequence). This CDR3 has 13 residues.

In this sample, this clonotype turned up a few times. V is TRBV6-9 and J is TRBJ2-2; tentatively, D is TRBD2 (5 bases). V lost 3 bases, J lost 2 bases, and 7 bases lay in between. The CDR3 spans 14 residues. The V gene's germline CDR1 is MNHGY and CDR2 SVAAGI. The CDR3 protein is CASSYRGNTGELFF. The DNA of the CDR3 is TGTGCCAGCAGTTACCGGGGAAACACCGGGGAGCTGTTTTTT.

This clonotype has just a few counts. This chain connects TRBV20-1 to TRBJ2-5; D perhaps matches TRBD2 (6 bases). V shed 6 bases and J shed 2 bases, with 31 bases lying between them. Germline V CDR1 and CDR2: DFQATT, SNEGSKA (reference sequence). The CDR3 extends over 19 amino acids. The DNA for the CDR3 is TGCAGTGCGACTCACCTAGCGAATGGTCAAATAGGGAGGCAAGAGACCCAGTACTTC. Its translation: CSATHLANGQIGRQETQYF.

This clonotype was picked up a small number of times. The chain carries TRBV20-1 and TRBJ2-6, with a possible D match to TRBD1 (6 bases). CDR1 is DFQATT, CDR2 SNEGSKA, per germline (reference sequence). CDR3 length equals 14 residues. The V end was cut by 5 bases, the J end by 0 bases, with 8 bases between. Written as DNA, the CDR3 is TGCAGTGCTTCCAGGGGCTCTGGGGCCAACGTCCTGACTTTC. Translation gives CSASRGSGANVLTF.

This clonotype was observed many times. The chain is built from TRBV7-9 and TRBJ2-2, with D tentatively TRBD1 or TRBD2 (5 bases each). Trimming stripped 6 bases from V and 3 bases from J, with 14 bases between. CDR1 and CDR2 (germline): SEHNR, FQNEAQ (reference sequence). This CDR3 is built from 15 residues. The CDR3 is CASRTGTTDTGELFF. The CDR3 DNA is TGTGCCAGCAGAACCGGGACCACCGACACCGGGGAGCTGTTTTTT.

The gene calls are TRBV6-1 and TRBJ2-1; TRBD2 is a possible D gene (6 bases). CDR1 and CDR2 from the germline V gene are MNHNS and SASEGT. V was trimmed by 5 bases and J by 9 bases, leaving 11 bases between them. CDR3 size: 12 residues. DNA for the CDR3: TGTGCCAGCAGTACCCCCGGGAGTGAGCAGTTCTTC. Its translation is CASSTPGSEQFF.

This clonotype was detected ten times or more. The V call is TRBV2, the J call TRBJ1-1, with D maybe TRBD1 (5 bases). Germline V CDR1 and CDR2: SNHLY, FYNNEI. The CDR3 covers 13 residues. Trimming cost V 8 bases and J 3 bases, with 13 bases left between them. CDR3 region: CASGGWGYTEAFF. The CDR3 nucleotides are TGTGCCAGCGGCGGGTGGGGGTACACTGAAGCTTTCTTT.

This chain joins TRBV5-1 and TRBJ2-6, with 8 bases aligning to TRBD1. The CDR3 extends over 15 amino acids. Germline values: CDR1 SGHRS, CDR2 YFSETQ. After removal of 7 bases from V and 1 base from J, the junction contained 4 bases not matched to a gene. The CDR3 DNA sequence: TGCGCCAGCGGACAGGGATCTTCTGGGGCCAACGTCCTGACTTTC. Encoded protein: CASGQGSSGANVLTF.

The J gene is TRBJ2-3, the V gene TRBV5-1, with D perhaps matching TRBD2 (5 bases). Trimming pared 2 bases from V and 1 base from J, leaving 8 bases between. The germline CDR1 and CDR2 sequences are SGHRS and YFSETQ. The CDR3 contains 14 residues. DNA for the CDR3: TGCGCCAGCAGCTTTGCGGGCCGCACAGATACGCAGTATTTT. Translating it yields CASSFAGRTDTQYF.

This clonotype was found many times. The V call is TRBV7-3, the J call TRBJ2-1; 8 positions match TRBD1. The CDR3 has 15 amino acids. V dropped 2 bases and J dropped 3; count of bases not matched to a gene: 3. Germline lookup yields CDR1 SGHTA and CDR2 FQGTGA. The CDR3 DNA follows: TGTGCCAGCAGCTTAGACAGGGGAATCTACAATGAGCAGTTCTTC. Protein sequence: CASSLDRGIYNEQFF.

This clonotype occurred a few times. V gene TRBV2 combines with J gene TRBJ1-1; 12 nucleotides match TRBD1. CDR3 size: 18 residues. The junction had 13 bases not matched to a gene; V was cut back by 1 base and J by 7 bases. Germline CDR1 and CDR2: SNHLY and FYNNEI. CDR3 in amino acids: CASSEGRGHRDRGLEAFF. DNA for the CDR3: TGTGCCAGCAGTGAAGGGCGGGGGCACCGGGACAGGGGGCTTGAAGCTTTCTTT.

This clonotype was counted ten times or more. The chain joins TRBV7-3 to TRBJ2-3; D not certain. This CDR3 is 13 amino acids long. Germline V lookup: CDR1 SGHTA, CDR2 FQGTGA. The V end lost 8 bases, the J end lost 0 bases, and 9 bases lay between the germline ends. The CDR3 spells CASSPPSTDTQYF. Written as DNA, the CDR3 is TGTGCCAGCTCACCACCAAGCACAGATACGCAGTATTTT.

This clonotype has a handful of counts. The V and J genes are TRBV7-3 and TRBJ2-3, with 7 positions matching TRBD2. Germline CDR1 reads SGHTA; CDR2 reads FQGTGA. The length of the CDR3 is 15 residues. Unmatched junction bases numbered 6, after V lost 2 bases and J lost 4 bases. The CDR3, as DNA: TGTGCCAGCAGCTTAGGGGGGGGGGGTTCAGATACGCAGTATTTT. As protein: CASSLGGGGSDTQYF.

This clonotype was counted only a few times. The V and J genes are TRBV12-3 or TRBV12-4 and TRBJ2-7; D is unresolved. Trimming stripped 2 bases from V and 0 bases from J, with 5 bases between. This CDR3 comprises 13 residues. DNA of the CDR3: TGTGCCAGCAGTTTAAGGGCCTCCTACGAGCAGTACTTC. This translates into CASSLRASYEQYF.

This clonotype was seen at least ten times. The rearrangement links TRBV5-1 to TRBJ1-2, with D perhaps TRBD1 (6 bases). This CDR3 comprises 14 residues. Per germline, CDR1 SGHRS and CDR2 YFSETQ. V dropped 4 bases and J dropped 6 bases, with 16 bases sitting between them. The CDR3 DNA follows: TGCGCCAGCAGCGGCACACTAGGGGGAAATGGCTACACCTTC. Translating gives CASSGTLGGNGYTF.

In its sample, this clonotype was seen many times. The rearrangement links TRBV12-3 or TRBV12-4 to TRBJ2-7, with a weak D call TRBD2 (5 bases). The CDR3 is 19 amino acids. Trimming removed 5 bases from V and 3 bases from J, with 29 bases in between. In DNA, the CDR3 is TGTGCCAGCAGTCTCACCGTTTTGTTAGCGCGGCGTGATATCTACGAGCAGTACTTC. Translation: CASSLTVLLARRDIYEQYF.

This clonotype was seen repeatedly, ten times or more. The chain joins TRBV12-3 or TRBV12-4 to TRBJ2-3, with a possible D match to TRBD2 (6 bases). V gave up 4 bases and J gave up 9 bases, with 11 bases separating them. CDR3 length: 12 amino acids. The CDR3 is CASSWRDPTQYF. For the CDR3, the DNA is TGTGCCAGCAGTTGGCGGGACCCGACGCAGTATTTT.

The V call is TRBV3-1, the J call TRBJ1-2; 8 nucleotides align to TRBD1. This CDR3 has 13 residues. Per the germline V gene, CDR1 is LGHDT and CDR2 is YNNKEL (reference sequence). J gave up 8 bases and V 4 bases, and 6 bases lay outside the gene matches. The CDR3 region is CASSPGQGRGYTF. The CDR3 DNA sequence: TGTGCCAGCAGCCCTGGACAGGGCCGGGGCTACACCTTC. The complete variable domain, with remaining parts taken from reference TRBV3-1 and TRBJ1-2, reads DTAVSQTPKYLVTQMGNDKSIKCEQNLGHDTMYWYKQDSKKFLKIMFSYNNKELIINETVPNRFSPKSPDKAHLNLHINSLELGDSAVYFCASSPGQGRGYTFGSGTRLTVV.

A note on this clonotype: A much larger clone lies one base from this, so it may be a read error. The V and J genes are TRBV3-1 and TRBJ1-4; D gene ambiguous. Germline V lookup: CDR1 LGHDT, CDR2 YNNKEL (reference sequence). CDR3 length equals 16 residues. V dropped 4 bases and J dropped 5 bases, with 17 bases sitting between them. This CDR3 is CASSRPGQEENEKLFF. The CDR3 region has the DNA TGTGCCAGCAGCCGCCCTGGGCAGGAAGAGAATGAAAAACTGTTTTTT.

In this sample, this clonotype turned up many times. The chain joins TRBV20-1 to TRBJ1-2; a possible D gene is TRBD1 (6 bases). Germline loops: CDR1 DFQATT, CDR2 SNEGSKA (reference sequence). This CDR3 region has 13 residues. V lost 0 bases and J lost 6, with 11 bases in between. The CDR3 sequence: CSARDNGGDGYTF. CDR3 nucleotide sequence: TGCAGTGCTAGAGATAACGGGGGCGATGGCTACACCTTC.

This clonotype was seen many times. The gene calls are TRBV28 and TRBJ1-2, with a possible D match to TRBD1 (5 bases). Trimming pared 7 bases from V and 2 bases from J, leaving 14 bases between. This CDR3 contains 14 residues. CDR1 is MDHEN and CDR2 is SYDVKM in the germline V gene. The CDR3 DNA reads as TGTGCCAGCACCTGGGGGATGAAGAACTATGGCTACACCTTC. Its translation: CASTWGMKNYGYTF.

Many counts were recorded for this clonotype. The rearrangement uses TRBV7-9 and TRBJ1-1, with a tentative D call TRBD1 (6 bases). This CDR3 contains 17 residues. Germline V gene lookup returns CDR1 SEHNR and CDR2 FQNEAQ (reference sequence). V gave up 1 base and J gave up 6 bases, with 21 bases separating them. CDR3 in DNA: TGTGCCAGCAGCTTAGTTGTGACAGAGGGGGTGGGGGCTGAAGCTTTCTTT. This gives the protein CASSLVVTEGVGAEAFF.

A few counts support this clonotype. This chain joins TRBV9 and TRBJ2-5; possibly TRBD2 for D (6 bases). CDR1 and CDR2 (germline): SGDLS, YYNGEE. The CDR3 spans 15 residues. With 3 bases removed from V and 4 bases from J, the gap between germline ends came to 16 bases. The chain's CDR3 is CASSGWGESRETQYF. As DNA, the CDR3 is TGTGCCAGCAGCGGCTGGGGGGAAAGTCGAGAGACCCAGTACTTC.

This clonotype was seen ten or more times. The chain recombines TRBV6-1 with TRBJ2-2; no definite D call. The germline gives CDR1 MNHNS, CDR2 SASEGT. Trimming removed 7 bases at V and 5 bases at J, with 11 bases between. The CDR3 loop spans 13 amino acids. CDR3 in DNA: TGTGCCAGCAAGGCATTTACGACCGGGGAGCTGTTTTTT. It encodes CASKAFTTGELFF.

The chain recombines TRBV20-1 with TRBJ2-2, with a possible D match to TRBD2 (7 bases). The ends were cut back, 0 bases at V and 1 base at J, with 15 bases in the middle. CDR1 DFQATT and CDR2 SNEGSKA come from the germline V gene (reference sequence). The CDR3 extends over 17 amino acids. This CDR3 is CSARDRGGGQNTGELFF. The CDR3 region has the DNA TGCAGTGCTAGAGATAGAGGCGGGGGCCAGAACACCGGGGAGCTGTTTTTT.

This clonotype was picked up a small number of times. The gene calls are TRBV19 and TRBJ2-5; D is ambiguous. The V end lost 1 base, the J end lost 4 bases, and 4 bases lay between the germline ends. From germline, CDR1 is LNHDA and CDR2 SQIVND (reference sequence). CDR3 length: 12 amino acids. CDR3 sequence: CASSIAAETQYF. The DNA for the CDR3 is TGTGCCAGTAGTATAGCAGCAGAGACCCAGTACTTC.

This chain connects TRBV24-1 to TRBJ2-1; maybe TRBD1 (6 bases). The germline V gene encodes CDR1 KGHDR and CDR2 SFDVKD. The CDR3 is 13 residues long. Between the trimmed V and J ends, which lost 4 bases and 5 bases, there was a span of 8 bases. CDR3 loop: CATSEGGHNEQFF. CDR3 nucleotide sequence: TGTGCCACCAGTGAAGGGGGACACAATGAGCAGTTCTTC.